Listed here is a single T cell receptor beta chain. Its specific antigen is unknown. No quality values exist for individual bases; no much larger clone is one base distant. The sample is drawn from a study of siplizumab effects on memory and regulatory T cells (dated by TCRdb to the late 2010s). At the level of the whole study: The study examined how the anti-CD2 antibody siplizumab affects alloreactive T-cell subsets in allogeneic mixed lymphocyte reactions built from human PBMCs.

The method was the immunoSEQ multiplex PCR assay. Each sample had around 92,000 TCR templates assayed by the deep sequencing platform. Genomic DNA extracted from sorted T cells was used for TCRbeta CDR3 sequencing. As for how the authors treated the data: Clonal analysis of TCRbeta CDR3 data was done in the R programming language. Alloreactive CD4+ and CD8+ clones were identified by comparing unstimulated samples to CFSE-low samples taken after the reaction. Regulatory or non-regulatory origin of alloreactive CD4+ clones was assigned by matching sequences to the sorted unstimulated Treg and non-Treg repertoires. The clones in this table, taken by TCRdb from immuneACCESS, are in-frame only. Not every clone is retained; where verified, under half of the shortfall comes from an unresolved V gene, and the cause of the rest is unknown. V and J calls and clone size are given by that table; D and trimming were obtained from the DNA. The sample table shows some 100,000 clones, and just under 95% are seen once. Roughly 1.3% of the sample comes from the top ten.

Sorted unstimulated T cells, along with proliferating T cells recovered from mixed lymphocyte reactions, underwent TCRbeta CDR3 sequencing. Fresh whole blood from about 10 HLA-typed healthy donors served as the source for isolating PBMCs. Unstimulated CD4+ non-regulatory T cells were FACS-sorted to map the origin of alloreactive clones. Results and caveats for the whole study, not just this receptor: Among mappable alloreactive CD4+ clones, an average Treg-derived fraction of about 70% was observed with siplizumab, compared with roughly 27% in control reactions. Unstimulated naive T cells appeared more diverse than memory T cells, and naive cells seemed to contribute substantially to the alloresponse. The suppressive function of proliferating Tregs from siplizumab cultures was not functionally confirmed. A naive or memory phenotype could not be assigned to roughly 75-97% of proliferating CD4+ or CD8+ clones. The cumulative frequency of alloreactive sequences traceable to unstimulated CD4+ memory T cells was significantly reduced by siplizumab. Because sequences below about 10^-5 frequency were poorly captured, only a minor fraction of alloreactive clones could be mapped to unstimulated subsets.

The receptor's source is a human donor in good health. Sequencing was carried out using non-Treg CD4+ T cells sorted from blood. This sample's cell subset or site label indicates: FACS-sorted unstimulated CD4+ non-regulatory T cells.

The CDR3 here reads CASSLVLRLNEQFF. The DNA sequence reads TGCGCCAGCAGCTTGGTGTTGCGCCTCAATGAGCAGTTCTTC. The rearrangement combines TRBV5-1 with TRBJ2-1; the D gene cannot be named for sure. The germline V gene specifies SGHRS as CDR1 and YFSETQ as CDR2. CDR3 length: 14 amino acids, cysteine to phenylalanine. The DNA shown is the 42-base CDR3, in frame from base 1. The V end loses 0 bases and the J end loses 6 bases, and a stretch of 10 bases separates them.